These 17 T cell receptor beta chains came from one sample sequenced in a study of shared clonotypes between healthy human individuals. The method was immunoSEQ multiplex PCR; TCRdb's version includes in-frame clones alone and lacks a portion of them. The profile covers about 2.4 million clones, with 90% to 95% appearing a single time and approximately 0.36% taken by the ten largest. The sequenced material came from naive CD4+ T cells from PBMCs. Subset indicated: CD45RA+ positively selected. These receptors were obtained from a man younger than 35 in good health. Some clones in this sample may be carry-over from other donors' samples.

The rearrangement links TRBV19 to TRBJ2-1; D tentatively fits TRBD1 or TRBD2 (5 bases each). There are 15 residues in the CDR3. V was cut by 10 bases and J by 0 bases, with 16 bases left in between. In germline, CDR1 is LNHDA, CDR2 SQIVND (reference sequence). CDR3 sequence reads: CATSRDVSSYNEQFF. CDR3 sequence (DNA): TGTGCCACCTCGAGGGACGTCAGCTCCTACAATGAGCAGTTCTTC.

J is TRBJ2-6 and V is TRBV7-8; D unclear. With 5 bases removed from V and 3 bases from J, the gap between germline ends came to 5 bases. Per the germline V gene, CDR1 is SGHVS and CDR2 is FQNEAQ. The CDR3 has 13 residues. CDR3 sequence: CASSSHGANVLTF. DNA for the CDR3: TGTGCCAGCAGCAGCCATGGGGCCAACGTCCTGACTTTC.

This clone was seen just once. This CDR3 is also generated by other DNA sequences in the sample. CDR3: CASSLGGAKNIQYF. The CDR3, as DNA: TGTGCCAGCAGCTTGGGGGGAGCCAAAAACATTCAGTACTTC. The V gene is TRBV5-4, the J gene TRBJ2-4, with D uncertain. Germline CDR1 and CDR2: SGHNT and YYREEE (reference sequence). Trimming took 0 bases from V and 0 from J, leaving 4 bases between them. The CDR3 consists of 14 residues.

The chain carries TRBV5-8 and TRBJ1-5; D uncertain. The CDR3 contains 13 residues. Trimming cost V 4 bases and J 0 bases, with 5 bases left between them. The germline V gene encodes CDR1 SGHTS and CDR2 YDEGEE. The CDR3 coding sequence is TGTGCCAGCAGCCCATTTAGCAATCAGCCCCAGCATTTT. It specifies CASSPFSNQPQHF.

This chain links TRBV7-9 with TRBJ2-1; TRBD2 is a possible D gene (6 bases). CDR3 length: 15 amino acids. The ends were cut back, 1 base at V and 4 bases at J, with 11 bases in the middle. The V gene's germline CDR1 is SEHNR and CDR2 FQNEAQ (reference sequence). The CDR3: CASSLGLASYNEQFF. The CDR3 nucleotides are TGTGCCAGCAGCTTAGGGCTAGCGTCATACAATGAGCAGTTCTTC.

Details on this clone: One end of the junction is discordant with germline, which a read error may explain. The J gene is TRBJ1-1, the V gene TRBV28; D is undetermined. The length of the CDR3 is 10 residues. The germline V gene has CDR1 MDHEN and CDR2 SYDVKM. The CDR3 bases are TGTGTCAGCAGCGGGACTGAAGCTTTCTTT. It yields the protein CVSSGTEAFF.

CDR3 nucleotide sequence: TGTGCCAGCAGCTTAGTCAGTCAGCCCCAGCATTTT. Its translation: CASSLVSQPQHF. This rearrangement joins TRBV5-5 to TRBJ1-5; no reliable D call. The germline V gene has CDR1 SGHKS and CDR2 YYEKEE (reference sequence). Trimming removed 2 bases from V and 6 bases from J, with 6 bases in between. This CDR3 comprises 12 residues. The entire variable domain, with the rest obtained from reference TRBV5-5 and TRBJ1-5, is as follows: DAGVTQSPTHLIKTRGQQVTLRCSPISGHKSVSWYQQVLGQGPQFIFQYYEKEERGRGNFPDRFSARQFPNYSSELNVNALLLGDSALYLCASSLVSQPQHFGDGTRLSIL.

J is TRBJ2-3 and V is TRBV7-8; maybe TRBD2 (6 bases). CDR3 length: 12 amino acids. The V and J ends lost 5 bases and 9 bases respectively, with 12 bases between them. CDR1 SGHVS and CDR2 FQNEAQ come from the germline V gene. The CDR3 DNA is TGTGCCAGCAGCGTCAGCGCGGGGACGCAGTATTTT. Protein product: CASSVSAGTQYF.

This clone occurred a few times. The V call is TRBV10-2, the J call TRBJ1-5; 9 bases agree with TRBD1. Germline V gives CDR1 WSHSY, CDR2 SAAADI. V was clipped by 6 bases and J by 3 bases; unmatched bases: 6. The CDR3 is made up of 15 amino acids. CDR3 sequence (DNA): TGCGCCAGCAGACTGGACAGGGGTGTCAATCAGCCCCAGCATTTT. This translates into CASRLDRGVNQPQHF.

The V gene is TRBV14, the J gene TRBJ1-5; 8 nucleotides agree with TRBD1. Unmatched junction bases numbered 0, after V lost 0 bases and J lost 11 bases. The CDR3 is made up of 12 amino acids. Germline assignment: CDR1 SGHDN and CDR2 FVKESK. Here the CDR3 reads CASSQEGQAQHF. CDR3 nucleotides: TGTGCCAGCAGCCAAGAGGGACAGGCCCAGCATTTT.

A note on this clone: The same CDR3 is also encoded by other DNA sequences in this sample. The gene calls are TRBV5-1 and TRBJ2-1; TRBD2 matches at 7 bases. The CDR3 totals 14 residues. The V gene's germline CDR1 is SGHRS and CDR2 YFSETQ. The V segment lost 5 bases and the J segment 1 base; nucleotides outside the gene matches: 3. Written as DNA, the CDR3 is TGCGCCAGCAGGCCAGCGGGGTCCTACAATGAGCAGTTCTTC. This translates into CASRPAGSYNEQFF.

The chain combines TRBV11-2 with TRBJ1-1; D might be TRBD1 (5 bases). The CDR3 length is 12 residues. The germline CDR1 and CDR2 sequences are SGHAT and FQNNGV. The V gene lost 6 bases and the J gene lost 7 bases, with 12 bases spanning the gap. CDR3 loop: CASSMRQLEAFF. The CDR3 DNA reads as TGTGCCAGCAGTATGAGACAGCTTGAAGCTTTCTTT.

The CDR3 bases are TGTGCCAGCAGCCCCCGGACTAGCGCCTACGGCTCCTACAATGAGCAGTTCTTC. Its translation: CASSPRTSAYGSYNEQFF. The chain has TRBV7-9 and TRBJ2-1; 9 bases align to TRBD2. V lost 5 bases and J lost 0; bases outside the gene matches: 11. CDR1 and CDR2 (germline): SEHNR, FQNEAQ (reference sequence). The CDR3 runs 18 residues.

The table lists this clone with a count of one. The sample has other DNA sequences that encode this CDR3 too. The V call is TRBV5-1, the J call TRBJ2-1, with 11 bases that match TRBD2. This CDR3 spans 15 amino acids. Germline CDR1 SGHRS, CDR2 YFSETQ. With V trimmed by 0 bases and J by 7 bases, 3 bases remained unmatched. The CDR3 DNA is TGCGCCAGCAGCTTGGGACTAGCGGGATTAAATGAGCAGTTCTTC. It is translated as CASSLGLAGLNEQFF.

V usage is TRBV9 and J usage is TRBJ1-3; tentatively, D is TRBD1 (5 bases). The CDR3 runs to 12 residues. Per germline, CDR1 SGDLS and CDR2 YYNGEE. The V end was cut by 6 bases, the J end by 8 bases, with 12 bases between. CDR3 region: CASTPGGDTIYF. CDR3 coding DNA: TGTGCCAGCACGCCCGGGGGGGACACCATATATTTT.

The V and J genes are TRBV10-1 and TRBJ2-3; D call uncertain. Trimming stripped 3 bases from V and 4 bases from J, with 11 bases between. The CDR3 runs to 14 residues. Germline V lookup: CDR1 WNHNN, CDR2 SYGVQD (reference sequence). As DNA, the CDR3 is TGCGCCAGCAGTGAAGGGTCTGCTGCAGATACGCAGTATTTT. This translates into CASSEGSAADTQYF.

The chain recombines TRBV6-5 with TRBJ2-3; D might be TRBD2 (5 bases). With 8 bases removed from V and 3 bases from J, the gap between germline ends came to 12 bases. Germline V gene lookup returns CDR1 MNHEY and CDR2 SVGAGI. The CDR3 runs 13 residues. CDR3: CASGWEITDTQYF. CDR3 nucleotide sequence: TGTGCCAGCGGATGGGAGATAACAGATACGCAGTATTTT.